The rows below give T cell receptor beta chains drawn from one sample of a study of blood T cell repertoires in COVID-19. Clones were sequenced by immunoSEQ multiplex PCR, and TCRdb holds only the in-frame ones, with some missing. The table has more than 200,000 clones, 84% seen once. Sequencing used PBMCs or T cells enriched from blood (not recorded which). The receptor source for this set is a man aged 60 to 75 who had recovered from COVID-19. The conserved cysteine and the conserved F or W are not part of the CDR3 here. Size values are once, few and many counts, or a class for expanded clones, and some rows have none.

v_call	clone_size	cdr3_aa
TRBV19	NA	ASSGQGRDYGYT
TRBV7-9	NA	ASSFGQGNTIY
TRBV3-1/TRBV3-2	NA	ASSHSGGNQETQY
TRBV10-3	once	AISEGRGDSPLH
TRBV9	NA	ASSPTWGGDSPLH
TRBV7-2	NA	ASSLEGQTPQPQH
TRBV27	NA	ASRYSGTGGYGYT
TRBV7-2	NA	ASSLGPGLDEKLF
TRBV6-5	NA	ASSQWTGGTEAF
TRBV7-3	NA	ASSLDRSSYNEQF
TRBV2	NA	ASSQGAGEKLF
TRBV6-5	NA	ASSSPNRGSEAF
TRBV29-1	NA	SVSTSGSTNEKLF
TRBV7-3	NA	ASSLTTNGGEQF
TRBV7-9	NA	ASSLGTDQPQH
TRBV19	NA	ASRNRVNTDTQY
TRBV15	NA	ATSRGKTSGGPSYEQY